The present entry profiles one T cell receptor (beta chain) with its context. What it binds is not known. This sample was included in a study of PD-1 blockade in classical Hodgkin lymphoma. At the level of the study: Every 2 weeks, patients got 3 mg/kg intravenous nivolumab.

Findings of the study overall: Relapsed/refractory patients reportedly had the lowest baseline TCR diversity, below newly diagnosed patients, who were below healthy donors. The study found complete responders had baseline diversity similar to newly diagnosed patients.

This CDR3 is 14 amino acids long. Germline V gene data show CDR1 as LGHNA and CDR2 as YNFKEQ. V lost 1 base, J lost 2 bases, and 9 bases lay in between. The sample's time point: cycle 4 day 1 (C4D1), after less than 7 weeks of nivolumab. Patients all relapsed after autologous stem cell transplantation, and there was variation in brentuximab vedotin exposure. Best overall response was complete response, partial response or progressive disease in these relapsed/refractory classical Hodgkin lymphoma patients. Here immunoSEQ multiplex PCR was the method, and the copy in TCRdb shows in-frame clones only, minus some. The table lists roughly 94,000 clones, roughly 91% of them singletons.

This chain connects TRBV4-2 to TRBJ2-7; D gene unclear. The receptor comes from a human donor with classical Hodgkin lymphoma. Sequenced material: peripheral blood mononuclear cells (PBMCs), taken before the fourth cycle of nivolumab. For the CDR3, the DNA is TGTGCCAGCAGCCAAGCTCCCTCGGCCTACGAGCAGTACTTC. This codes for CASSQAPSAYEQYF.